Here is one TCR beta chain with its context. Its antigen remains undetermined. There are no base qualities to consult, and no much larger clone falls within one base. Inclusive of the bounding cysteine and phenylalanine, the CDR3 is 16 residues long. The only DNA kept is the CDR3, 48 bases in frame from the first base. The CDR1 and CDR2 encoded by the germline V gene (reference sequence) are LGHDT and YNNKEL. V loses 6 bases of germline sequence and J loses 0 bases, and the interval between the two ends is 17 bases. This sample was included in a study of T cell responses to AZD1222 COVID-19 vaccine (dated by TCRdb to 2020 to 2023). With regard to the full study: AZD1222 recipients given second doses at about 4 weeks or at about 12 weeks were pooled, since spike-specific TCR depth and breadth were not found to differ between the two schedules. TCR sequencing covered roughly 230 trial participants: 200 to 220 given two doses of AZD1222 and approximately 26 given two doses of MenACWY control vaccine. Trial participants were enrolled by age into subgroups of 18-55, 56-69 and 70-plus years, and approximately 150, 30 and 60 TCR-sequenced participants, respectively, were included in these subgroups.

In light of the paper, this sample's time point label describes: baseline before first vaccination. Samples from vaccinated people were obtained from the UK trials COV001 and COV002, which included a single-blind randomized controlled phase 2/3 trial of AZD1222 (ChAdOx1 nCoV-19) in healthy adults. For TCRbeta chain sequencing, PBMC samples were collected from trial participants at day 0 and at day 28 after the second dose. The paper's findings and limits, for the study overall: After two AZD1222 doses, spike-specific TCR breadth and depth were significantly higher than at day 0 and than in MenACWY recipients. Conclusions about previously exposed vaccinees are limited, since just six or seven AZD1222 recipients were seropositive for SARS-CoV-2 at baseline. Nearly half of unique spike-specific TCRs reportedly recognized epitopes outside regions mutated in the B.1.351 and B.1.1.7 variants. In the small 56-69-year group, the increase in depth fell short of significance, most likely because of low power. The vaccine-associated CD4 TCRs covered the entire spike protein, and the dominant responses fell in regions 160-218 and 743-854. Most participants were white British and females outnumbered males, and the authors suggested that clonal diversity may have been underestimated. Because no day 14 peak-response samples were available, the repertoires could be characterized only after the peak T cell response.

The CDR3 regions of human TCRbeta chains were analyzed by immunosequencing. In the paper's pipeline: Repertoire TCRs were matched against a reference library of SARS-CoV-2-specific TCRs generated with the MIRA antigen-specificity platform. Breadth meant the fraction of unique TCRs that were SARS-CoV-2-associated, whereas depth meant the fraction of total T cells that were SARS-CoV-2-associated. Using the MIRA data, each spike-specific TCR was mapped to the spike region that the TCR reacts to and placed in a CD4 or CD8 class. Log10-transformed breadth and depth values were compared by one-way ANOVA with Sidak's multiple comparisons tests. TCRdb obtained this table from immuneACCESS and retained in-frame rearrangements with V and J assigned. These tables miss some clones; where compared with another copy, unresolved V genes account for less than half of the shortfall, and the remainder is unexplained. V, J and clone size reflect that table, while D and trimming were determined from the DNA. Recorded for this sample are under 150,000 clones; approximately 90% of them occurred a single time. Approximately 6% of the sample is taken by the ten largest.

This TCR came from an adult in good health. The V gene is TRBV3-1 (or the pseudogene TRBV3-2) and the J gene is TRBJ1-1; TRBD1 is a possible D gene, resting on 6 matching bases. Material: peripheral blood, obtained on day 0 of AZD1222 vaccination. The DNA sequence is as follows: TGTGCCAGCAGGCCGCGACAGGCCCGAGTGAACACTGAAGCTTTCTTT. Its protein product is CASRPRQARVNTEAFF.